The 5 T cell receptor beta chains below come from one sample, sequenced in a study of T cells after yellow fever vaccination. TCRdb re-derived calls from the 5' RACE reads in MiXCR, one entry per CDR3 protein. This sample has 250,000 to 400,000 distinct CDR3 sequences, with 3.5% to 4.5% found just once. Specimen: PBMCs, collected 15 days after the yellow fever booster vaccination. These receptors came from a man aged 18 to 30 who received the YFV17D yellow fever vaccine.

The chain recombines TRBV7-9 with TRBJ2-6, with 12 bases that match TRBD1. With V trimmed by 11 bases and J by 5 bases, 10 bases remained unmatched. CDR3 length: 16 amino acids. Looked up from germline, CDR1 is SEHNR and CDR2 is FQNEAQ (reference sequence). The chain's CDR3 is CAVSGTGGARANVLTF. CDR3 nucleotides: TGTGCCGTCAGTGGGACAGGGGGCGCCCGGGCCAACGTCCTGACTTTC.

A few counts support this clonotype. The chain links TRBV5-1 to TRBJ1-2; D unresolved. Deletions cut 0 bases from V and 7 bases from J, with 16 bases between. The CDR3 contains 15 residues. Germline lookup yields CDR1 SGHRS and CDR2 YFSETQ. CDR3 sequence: CASSLEGSRVLGYTF. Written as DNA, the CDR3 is TGCGCCAGCAGCTTGGAAGGCAGTCGCGTCCTTGGCTACACCTTC.

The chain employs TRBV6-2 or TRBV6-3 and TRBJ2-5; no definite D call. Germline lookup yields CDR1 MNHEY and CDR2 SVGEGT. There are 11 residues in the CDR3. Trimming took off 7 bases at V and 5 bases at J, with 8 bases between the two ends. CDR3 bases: TGTGCCAGCACCCAGTCGGAGACCCAGTACTTC. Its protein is CASTQSETQYF.

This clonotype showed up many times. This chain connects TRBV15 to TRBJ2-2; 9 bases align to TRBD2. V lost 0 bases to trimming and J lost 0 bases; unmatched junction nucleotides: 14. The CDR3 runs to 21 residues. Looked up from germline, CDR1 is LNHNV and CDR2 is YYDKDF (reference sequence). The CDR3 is CATSRDFGGSGGPANTGELFF. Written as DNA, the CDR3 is TGTGCCACCAGCAGAGATTTTGGGGGTAGCGGGGGACCCGCGAACACCGGGGAGCTGTTTTTT.

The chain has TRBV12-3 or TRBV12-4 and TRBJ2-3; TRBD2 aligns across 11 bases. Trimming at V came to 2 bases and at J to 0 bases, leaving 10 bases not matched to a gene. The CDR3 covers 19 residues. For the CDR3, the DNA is TGTGCCAGCAGTTTAAGGACTAGCGGGTTCTATCGTAGCACAGATACGCAGTATTTT. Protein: CASSLRTSGFYRSTDTQYF.